Listed below are T cell receptor beta chains from one sample, sequenced in a study of T-cell reconstitution after alpha-beta-depleted transplantation in children. MiXCR, applied by TCRdb to the PCR reads, yields one record per CDR3 protein. The sample includes 200,000 to 300,000 distinct CDR3 sequences, less than 9% of them seen just once. Here the sequenced sample was PBMCs, mostly from graft donor cells, taken 180 days after TCRalphabeta/CD19-depleted stem cell transplant. The receptors here all came from a male patient younger than 18 who had a stem cell transplant for acute lymphoblastic leukemia, so the T cells may come from the graft donor. Each CDR3 is given with its conserved first and last residue. D genes are given only for firm matches. Only part of the rows carry a size: once, few, many, or a class if the clone is expanded.

D,V,length,size,J,CDR3,DNA
-,TRBV7-7,15,many,TRBJ2-7,CASSLVTALTYEQYF,TGTGCCAGCAGCTTAGTGACAGCCCTCACCTACGAGCAGTACTTC
-,TRBV6-5,13,few,TRBJ2-7,CASGVAPSYEQYF,TGTGCCAGCGGGGTAGCTCCCTCCTACGAGCAGTACTTC
-,TRBV10-3,12,-,TRBJ2-7,CAISGGIYEQYF,TGTGCCATCAGTGGAGGAATCTACGAGCAGTACTTC
-,TRBV7-3,13,many,TRBJ1-1,CASSPHRESEAFF,TGTGCCAGCAGCCCCCACAGGGAATCTGAAGCTTTCTTT
-,TRBV12-5,14,few,TRBJ2-2,CASGLGTRGGELFF,TGTGCTAGTGGTTTGGGCACCAGGGGCGGGGAGCTGTTTTTT
-,TRBV6-1,13,-,TRBJ2-5,CASRTRNQETQYF,TGTGCCAGCAGAACTAGGAACCAAGAGACCCAGTACTTC
-,TRBV12-3/TRBV12-4,13,many,TRBJ2-7,CASSLVRNNEQYF,TGTGCCAGCAGTTTAGTGCGGAACAACGAGCAGTACTTC
-,TRBV11-1,14,many,TRBJ2-7,CASSLESQGYEQYF,TGTGCCAGCAGCTTAGAGAGTCAGGGATACGAGCAGTACTTC
-,TRBV7-3,15,many,TRBJ2-7,CASSLRGGWGDEQYF,TGTGCCAGCAGCTTAAGGGGGGGCTGGGGGGACGAGCAGTACTTC
TRBD1,TRBV12-3/TRBV12-4,15,many,TRBJ1-5,CASSRGTGPNQPQHF,TGTGCCAGCAGCCGAGGGACAGGCCCTAATCAGCCCCAGCATTTT
TRBD2,TRBV29-1,15,many,TRBJ2-7,CSVESLAGGAYEQYF,TGCAGCGTTGAATCCCTAGCGGGGGGAGCCTACGAGCAGTACTTC
-,TRBV7-6,16,many,TRBJ2-5,CASSLDPGRAQETQYF,TGTGCCAGCAGCTTAGACCCCGGACGGGCTCAAGAGACCCAGTACTTC
-,TRBV20-1,15,-,TRBJ2-5,CSARDGLVSSETQYF,TGCAGTGCTAGAGATGGGCTCGTAAGTAGCGAGACCCAGTACTTC
-,TRBV5-7,14,-,TRBJ1-4,CASSQGTPDEKLFF,TGTGCCAGCAGCCAAGGGACCCCAGATGAAAAACTGTTTTTT
TRBD1,TRBV7-2,17,many,TRBJ2-1,CASSSPTTGVKGNEQFF,TGTGCCAGCAGCTCACCCACAACAGGGGTAAAAGGTAATGAGCAGTTCTTC
-,TRBV12-3/TRBV12-4,14,many,TRBJ2-1,CASSREYGFGEQFF,TGTGCCAGCAGTCGGGAGTACGGATTTGGAGAGCAGTTCTTC
-,TRBV19,12,many,TRBJ1-2,CASSIMHYGYTF,TGTGCCAGTAGTATAATGCACTATGGCTACACCTTC
-,TRBV6-5,11,many,TRBJ1-2,CASSSLYGYTF,TGTGCCAGCAGTTCCTTATATGGCTACACCTTC
TRBD1,TRBV20-1,12,many,TRBJ2-3,CRPGQGADTQYF,TGCAGACCGGGACAGGGGGCAGATACGCAGTATTTT
-,TRBV6-6,12,many,TRBJ2-2,CASSFGGRDLFF,TGTGCCAGCAGTTTTGGGGGCCGGGATCTGTTTTTT
TRBD1,TRBV20-1,13,many,TRBJ1-3,CSAHRGEGNTIYF,TGCAGTGCTCACAGGGGGGAAGGAAACACCATATATTTT
-,TRBV4-2,17,many,TRBJ1-6,CASSQDEQGGLNSPLHF,TGTGCCAGCAGCCAAGATGAACAGGGAGGCCTTAATTCACCCCTCCACTTT
-,TRBV5-6,15,many,TRBJ2-4,CASSFPHTAKNIQYF,TGTGCCAGCAGCTTCCCGCATACGGCCAAAAACATTCAGTACTTC
-,TRBV29-1,12,many,TRBJ1-1,CSVGGANTEAFF,TGCAGCGTTGGGGGCGCGAACACTGAAGCTTTCTTT
-,TRBV9,15,many,TRBJ1-3,CASSVDPSMRNTIYF,TGTGCCAGCAGCGTAGATCCCTCTATGAGAAACACCATATATTTT
TRBD2,TRBV7-8,18,many,TRBJ2-2,CASSFDPGLAGFNGELFF,TGTGCCAGCAGCTTCGACCCGGGACTAGCGGGGTTCAACGGGGAGCTGTTTTTT